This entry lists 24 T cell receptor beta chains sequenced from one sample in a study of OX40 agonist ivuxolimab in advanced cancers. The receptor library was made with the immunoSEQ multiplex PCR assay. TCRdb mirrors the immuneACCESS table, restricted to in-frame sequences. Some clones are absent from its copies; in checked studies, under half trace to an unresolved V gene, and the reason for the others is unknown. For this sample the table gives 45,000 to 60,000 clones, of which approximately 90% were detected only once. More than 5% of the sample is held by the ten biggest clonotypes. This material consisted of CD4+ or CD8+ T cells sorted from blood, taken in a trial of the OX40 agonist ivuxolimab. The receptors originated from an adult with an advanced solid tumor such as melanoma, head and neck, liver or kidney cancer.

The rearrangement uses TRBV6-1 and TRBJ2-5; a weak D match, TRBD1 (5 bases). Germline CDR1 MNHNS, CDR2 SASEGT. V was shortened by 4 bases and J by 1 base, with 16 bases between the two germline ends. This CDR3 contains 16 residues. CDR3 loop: CASSGLQALIQETQYF. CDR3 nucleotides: TGTGCCAGCAGTGGCCTACAGGCCCTAATCCAAGAGACCCAGTACTTC.

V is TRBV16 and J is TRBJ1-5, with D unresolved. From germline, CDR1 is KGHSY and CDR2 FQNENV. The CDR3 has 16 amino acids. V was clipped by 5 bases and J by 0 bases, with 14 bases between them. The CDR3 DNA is TGTGCCAGCAGCGAGGGTCCGGATTATAGCAATCAGCCCCAGCATTTT. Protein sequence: CASSEGPDYSNQPQHF. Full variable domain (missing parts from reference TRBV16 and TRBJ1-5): GEEVAQTPKHLVRGEGQKAKLYCAPIKGHSYVFWYQQVLKNEFKFLISFQNENVFDETGMPKERFSAKCLPNSPCSLEIQATKLEDSAVYFCASSEGPDYSNQPQHFGDGTRLSIL.

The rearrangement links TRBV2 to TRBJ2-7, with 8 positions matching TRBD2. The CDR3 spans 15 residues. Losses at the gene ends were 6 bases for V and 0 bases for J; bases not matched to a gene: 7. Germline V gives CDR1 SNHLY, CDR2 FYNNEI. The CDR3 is CASRDSGISSYEQYF. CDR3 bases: TGTGCCAGCAGGGATAGCGGGATCAGCTCCTACGAGCAGTACTTC.

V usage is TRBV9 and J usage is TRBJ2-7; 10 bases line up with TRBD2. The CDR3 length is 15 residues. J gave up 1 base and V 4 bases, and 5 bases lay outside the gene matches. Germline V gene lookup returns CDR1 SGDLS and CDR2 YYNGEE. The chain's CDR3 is CASSPAGGPSYEQYF. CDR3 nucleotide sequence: TGTGCCAGCAGCCCAGCGGGAGGGCCATCCTACGAGCAGTACTTC.

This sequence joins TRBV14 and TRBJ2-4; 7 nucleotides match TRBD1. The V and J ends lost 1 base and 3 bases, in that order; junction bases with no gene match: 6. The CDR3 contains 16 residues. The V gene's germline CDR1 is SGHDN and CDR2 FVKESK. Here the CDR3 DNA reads TGTGCCAGCAGCCAAGCTCGGGGACAGCTCAAAAACATTCAGTACTTC. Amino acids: CASSQARGQLKNIQYF.

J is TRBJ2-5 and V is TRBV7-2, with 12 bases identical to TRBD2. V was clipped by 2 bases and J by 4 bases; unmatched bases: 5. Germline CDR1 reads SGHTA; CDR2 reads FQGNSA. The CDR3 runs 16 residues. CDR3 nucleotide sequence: TGTGCCAGCAGCTTACTAGCGGGGGGGCCGATAGAGACCCAGTACTTC. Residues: CASSLLAGGPIETQYF.

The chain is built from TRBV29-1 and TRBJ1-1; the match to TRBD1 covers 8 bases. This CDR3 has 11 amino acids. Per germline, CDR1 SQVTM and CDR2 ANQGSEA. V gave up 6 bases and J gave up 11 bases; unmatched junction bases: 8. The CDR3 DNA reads TGCAGCGTCTTCGACAGGGGTGGGGCTTTCTTT. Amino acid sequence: CSVFDRGGAFF.

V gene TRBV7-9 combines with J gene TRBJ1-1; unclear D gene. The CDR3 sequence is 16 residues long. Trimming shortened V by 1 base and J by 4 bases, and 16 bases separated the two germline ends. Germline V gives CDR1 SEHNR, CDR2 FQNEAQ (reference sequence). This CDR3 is CASSLVGLPSSTEAFF. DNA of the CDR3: TGTGCCAGCAGCTTAGTTGGACTCCCATCAAGCACTGAAGCTTTCTTT.

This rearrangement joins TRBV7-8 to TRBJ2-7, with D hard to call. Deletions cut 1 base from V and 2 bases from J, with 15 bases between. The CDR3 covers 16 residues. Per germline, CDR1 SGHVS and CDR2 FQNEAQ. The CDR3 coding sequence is TGTGCCAGCAGCTTAGAGCCGGTGAACCCTACCTACGAGCAGTACTTC. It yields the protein CASSLEPVNPTYEQYF.

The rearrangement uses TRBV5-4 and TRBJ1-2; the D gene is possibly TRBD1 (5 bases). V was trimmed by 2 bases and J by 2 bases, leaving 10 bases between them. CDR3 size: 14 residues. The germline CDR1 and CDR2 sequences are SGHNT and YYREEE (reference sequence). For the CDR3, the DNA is TGTGCCAGCAGCTTTGGTGGGGGAAACTATGGCTACACCTTC. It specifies CASSFGGGNYGYTF.

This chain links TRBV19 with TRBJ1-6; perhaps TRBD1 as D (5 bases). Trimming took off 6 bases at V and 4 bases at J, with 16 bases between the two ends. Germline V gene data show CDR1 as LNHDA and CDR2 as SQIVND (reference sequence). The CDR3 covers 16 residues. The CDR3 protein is CASSLPGGNYNSPLHF. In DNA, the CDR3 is TGTGCCAGTAGCCTGCCCGGGGGAAATTATAATTCACCCCTCCACTTT.

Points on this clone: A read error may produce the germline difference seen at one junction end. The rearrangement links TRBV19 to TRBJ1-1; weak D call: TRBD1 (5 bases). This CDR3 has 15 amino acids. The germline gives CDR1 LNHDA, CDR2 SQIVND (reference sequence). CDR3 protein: CASSIGPGRGIEAFF. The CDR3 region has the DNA TGTGCCAGTAGTATTGGTCCGGGGCGAGGGATTGAAGCCTTCTTT. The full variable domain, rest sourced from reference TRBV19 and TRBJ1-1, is DGGITQSPKYLFRKEGQNVTLSCEQNLNHDAMYWYRQDPGQGLRLIYYSQIVNDFQKGDIAEGYSVSREKKESFPLTVTSAQKNPTAFYLCASSIGPGRGIEAFFGQGTRLTVV.

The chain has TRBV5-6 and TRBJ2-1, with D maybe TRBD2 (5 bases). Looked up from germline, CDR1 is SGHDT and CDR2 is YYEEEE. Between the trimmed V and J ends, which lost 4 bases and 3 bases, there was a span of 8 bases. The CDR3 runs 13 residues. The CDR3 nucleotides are TGTGCCAGCAGCCAACTAGGCTACAATGAGCAGTTCTTC. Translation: CASSQLGYNEQFF.

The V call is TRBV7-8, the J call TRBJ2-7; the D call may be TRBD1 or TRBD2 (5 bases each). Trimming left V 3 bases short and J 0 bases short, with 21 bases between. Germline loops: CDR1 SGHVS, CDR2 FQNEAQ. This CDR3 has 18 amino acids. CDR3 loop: CASSFPHRGPILSYEQYF. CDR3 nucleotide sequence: TGTGCCAGCAGCTTCCCTCACCGGGGCCCTATTCTCTCCTACGAGCAGTACTTC.

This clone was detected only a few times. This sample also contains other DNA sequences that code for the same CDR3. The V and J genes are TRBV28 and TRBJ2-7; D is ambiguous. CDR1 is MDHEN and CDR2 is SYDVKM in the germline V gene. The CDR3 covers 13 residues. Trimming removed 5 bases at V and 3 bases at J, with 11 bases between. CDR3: CASSRDRYYEQYF. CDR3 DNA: TGTGCCAGCAGTCGTGACCGGTACTACGAGCAGTACTTC.

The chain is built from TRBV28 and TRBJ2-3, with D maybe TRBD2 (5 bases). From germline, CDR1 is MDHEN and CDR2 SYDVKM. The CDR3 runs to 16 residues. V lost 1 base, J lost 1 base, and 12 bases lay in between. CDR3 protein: CASSLYEGPGTDTQYF. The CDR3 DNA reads TGTGCCAGCAGTTTATACGAGGGCCCGGGCACAGATACGCAGTATTTT.

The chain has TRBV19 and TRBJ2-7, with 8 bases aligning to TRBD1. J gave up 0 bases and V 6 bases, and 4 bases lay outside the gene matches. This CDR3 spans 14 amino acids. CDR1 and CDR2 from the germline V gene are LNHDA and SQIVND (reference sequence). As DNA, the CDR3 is TGTGCCAGTAGGGGGACAGGCCTCTCCTACGAGCAGTACTTC. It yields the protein CASRGTGLSYEQYF.

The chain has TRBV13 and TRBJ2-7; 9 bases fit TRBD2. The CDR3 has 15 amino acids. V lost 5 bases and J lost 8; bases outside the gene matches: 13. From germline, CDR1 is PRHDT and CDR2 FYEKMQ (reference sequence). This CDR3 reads CASSPEREAERKQYF. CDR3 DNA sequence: TGTGCCAGCAGCCCGGAGCGGGAGGCGGAGAGGAAGCAGTACTTC.

The CDR3 DNA is TGTGCCAGCAGCGCCAGACTGGGAGGGGGCACAGATACGCAGTATTTT. As protein: CASSARLGGGTDTQYF. The chain is built from TRBV9 and TRBJ2-3, with 7 bases matching TRBD2. After removal of 3 bases from V and 1 base from J, the junction contained 8 bases not matched to a gene. Germline assignment: CDR1 SGDLS and CDR2 YYNGEE. The CDR3 extends over 16 amino acids.

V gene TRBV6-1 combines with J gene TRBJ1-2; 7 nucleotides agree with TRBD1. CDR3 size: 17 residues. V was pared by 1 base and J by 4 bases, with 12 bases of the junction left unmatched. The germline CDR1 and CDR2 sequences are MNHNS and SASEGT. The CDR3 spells CASSEETGIGSSYGYTF. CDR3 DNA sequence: TGTGCCAGCAGTGAAGAGACAGGGATCGGGAGTAGCTATGGCTACACCTTC.

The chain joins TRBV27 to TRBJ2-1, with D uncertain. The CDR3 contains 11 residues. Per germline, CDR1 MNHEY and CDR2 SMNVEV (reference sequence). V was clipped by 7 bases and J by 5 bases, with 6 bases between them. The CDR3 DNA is TGTGCCAGCACCCAGAACAATGAGCAGTTCTTC. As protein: CASTQNNEQFF.

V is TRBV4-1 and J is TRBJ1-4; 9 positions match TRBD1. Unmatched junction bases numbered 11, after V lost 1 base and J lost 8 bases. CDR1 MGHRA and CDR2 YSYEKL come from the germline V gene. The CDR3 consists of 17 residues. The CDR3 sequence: CASSQVGQQGAREKLFF. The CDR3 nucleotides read TGCGCCAGCAGCCAAGTGGGGCAACAGGGGGCGAGGGAAAAACTGTTTTTT.

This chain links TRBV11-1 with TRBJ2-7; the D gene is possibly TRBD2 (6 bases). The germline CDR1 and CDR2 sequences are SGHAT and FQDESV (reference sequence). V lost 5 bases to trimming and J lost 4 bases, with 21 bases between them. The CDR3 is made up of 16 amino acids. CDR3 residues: CASSPVEGDLGYEQYF. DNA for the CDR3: TGTGCCAGCAGCCCGGTGGAGGGCGATTTGGGTTACGAGCAGTACTTC.

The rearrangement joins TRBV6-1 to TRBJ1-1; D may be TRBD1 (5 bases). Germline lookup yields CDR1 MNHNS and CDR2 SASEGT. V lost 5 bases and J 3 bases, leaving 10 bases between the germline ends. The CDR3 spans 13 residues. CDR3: CASSYGGDTEAFF. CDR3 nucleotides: TGTGCCAGCAGTTATGGGGGGGACACTGAAGCTTTCTTT.